Following are 26 T cell receptor beta chains from one sample sequenced in a study of CD8 T cells in Susac syndrome. The authors reverse transcribed roughly 0.5 to 1 ug RNA with random hexamers. TCRdb used MiXCR to reprocess the immunoSEQ multiplex PCR reads, holding one entry per CDR3 protein. The repertoire holds roughly 120,000 distinct CDR3 sequences, with less than 95% as singletons. Sequenced sample: CD4+ T cells from PBMCs. Every receptor here comes from a human donor with multiple sclerosis.

With respect to this clonotype: Its ends do not fully match the called genes, so a read error is possible. The gene calls are TRBV5-6 and TRBJ2-1, with a tentative D call TRBD2 (5 bases). This CDR3 has 11 residues. Per the germline V gene, CDR1 is SGHDT and CDR2 is YYEEEE. For the CDR3, the DNA is TGTGCCAGCAGCAATAAGGGCGGGTCCAGCTTC. It translates to CASSNKGGSSF.

This chain uses TRBV3-1 with TRBJ1-5, with D uncertain. Germline V CDR1 and CDR2: LGHDT, YNNKEL (reference sequence). This CDR3 has 13 amino acids. Between the trimmed V and J ends, which lost 3 bases and 6 bases, there was a span of 9 bases. The CDR3 bases are TGTGCCAGCAGCCAGGGGTTGTTTCAGCCCCAGCATTTT. This encodes CASSQGLFQPQHF.

The chain has TRBV3-1 and TRBJ2-3, with 10 nucleotides matching TRBD2. J lost 4 bases, V lost 4 bases, and 14 bases had no gene match. Germline CDR1 reads LGHDT; CDR2 reads YNNKEL (reference sequence). CDR3 length: 18 residues. The CDR3 protein is CASSPRSPSGRRSDTQYF. The CDR3 coding sequence is TGTGCCAGCAGCCCCAGATCCCCTAGCGGGAGAAGGTCAGATACGCAGTATTTT.

This clonotype was recorded once. V and J are TRBV29-1 and TRBJ1-1; 8 bases are a match to TRBD1. V trimming: 7 bases; J trimming: 0 bases; junction bases outside the gene matches: 7. This CDR3 has 14 amino acids. Per germline, CDR1 SQVTM and CDR2 ANQGSEA. CDR3 nucleotide sequence: TGCAGCGGACAGGGGCCGGGGGTGAACACTGAAGCTTTCTTT. Translated, it gives CSGQGPGVNTEAFF.

The chain employs TRBV6-1 and TRBJ2-7; 10 bases fit TRBD1. The CDR3 runs 15 residues. Germline-derived CDR1 and CDR2 are MNHNS and SASEGT. V was clipped by 3 bases and J by 5 bases; unmatched bases: 7. The CDR3 DNA reads as TGTGCCAGCAGTGAGCCGGGACAGGGGTCCGACGAGCAGTACTTC. Translating it yields CASSEPGQGSDEQYF.

This sequence joins TRBV7-3 and TRBJ2-3, with no clear D. The V end was cut by 5 bases, the J end by 4 bases, with 16 bases between. The CDR3 spans 15 residues. Germline CDR1 reads SGHTA; CDR2 reads FQGTGA. The CDR3 nucleotides are TGTGCCAGCAGCCAAGGCGTGGTAGAGGCAGATACGCAGTATTTT. This codes for CASSQGVVEADTQYF.

This chain links TRBV30 with TRBJ2-2, with D perhaps assigned TRBD1 or TRBD2 (5 bases each). Per the germline V gene, CDR1 is GTSNPN and CDR2 is SVGIG (reference sequence). The germline V and J ends were trimmed by 6 bases and 6 bases, with 17 bases remaining between them. CDR3 size: 14 residues. The CDR3 sequence: CACSGTYDAGELFF. Here the CDR3 DNA reads TGTGCCTGCTCCGGGACCTACGACGCCGGGGAGCTGTTTTTT.

The table lists this clonotype with a count of one. The gene calls are TRBV2 and TRBJ2-3, with 11 nucleotides matching TRBD2. Germline CDR1 and CDR2: SNHLY and FYNNEI. The V and J ends lost 2 bases and 2 bases, in that order; junction bases with no gene match: 6. This CDR3 spans 17 amino acids. The chain's CDR3 is CASSENRLAGFTDTQYF. DNA of the CDR3: TGTGCCAGCAGTGAAAATCGACTAGCGGGATTCACAGATACGCAGTATTTT.

J is TRBJ1-1 and V is TRBV10-2; maybe TRBD1 (5 bases). The CDR3 has 15 amino acids. Trimming removed 2 bases at V and 5 bases at J, with 15 bases between. Germline CDR1 reads WSHSY; CDR2 reads SAAADI. CDR3 sequence: CASSELAGKLTEAFF. In DNA, the CDR3 is TGCGCCAGCAGTGAGCTTGCAGGGAAGTTAACTGAAGCTTTCTTT.

The CDR3 sequence: CASSPDGTPGANVLTF. The DNA for the CDR3 is TGTGCCAGCAGCCCCGACGGGACACCCGGGGCCAACGTCCTGACTTTC. V usage is TRBV7-7 and J usage is TRBJ2-6; perhaps TRBD1 as D (6 bases). Germline CDR1 and CDR2: SSHAT and FNYEAQ (reference sequence). The CDR3 is 16 amino acids. Trimming took off 5 bases at V and 4 bases at J, with 15 bases between the two ends.

V is TRBV29-1 and J is TRBJ1-2, with D uncertain. V dropped 5 bases and J dropped 1 base, with 5 bases sitting between them. Germline assignment: CDR1 SQVTM and CDR2 ANQGSEA. The CDR3 is made up of 11 amino acids. CDR3 loop: CSVHGNYGYTF. The CDR3, as DNA: TGCAGCGTTCATGGTAACTATGGCTACACCTTC.

This chain connects TRBV30 to TRBJ2-3; D unresolved. This CDR3 has 13 amino acids. CDR1 GTSNPN and CDR2 SVGIG come from the germline V gene (reference sequence). V shed 1 base and J shed 1 base, with 6 bases lying between them. CDR3 in DNA: TGTGCCTGGAGTGGTTCTGGCACAGATACGCAGTATTTT. It yields the protein CAWSGSGTDTQYF.

This clonotype came up once. This chain joins TRBV19 and TRBJ1-5; D is perhaps TRBD1 (6 bases). Trimming removed 3 bases from V and 7 bases from J, with 16 bases in between. The CDR3 length is 15 residues. In germline, CDR1 is LNHDA, CDR2 SQIVND (reference sequence). The CDR3 loop reads CASSISRQGSQPQHF. The CDR3 DNA reads TGTGCCAGTAGTATCTCGAGGCAGGGGTCCCAGCCCCAGCATTTT.

The chain carries TRBV28 and TRBJ1-2, with TRBD1 matching over 7 bases. V gave up 3 bases and J gave up 3 bases; unmatched junction bases: 7. In germline, CDR1 is MDHEN, CDR2 SYDVKM. The CDR3 is 15 residues long. CDR3 loop: CASSFPRDSHYGYTF. The CDR3 nucleotides read TGTGCCAGCAGTTTCCCCAGGGACAGTCACTATGGCTACACCTTC.

The CDR3 DNA follows: TGTGCCAGTAGGATCGGGACAGGGAACTATGGCTACACCTTC. It codes for CASRIGTGNYGYTF. The rearrangement joins TRBV19 to TRBJ1-2, with 9 bases lining up with TRBD1. CDR1 and CDR2 (germline): LNHDA, SQIVND (reference sequence). The CDR3 sequence is 14 residues long. J was trimmed by 2 bases and V by 6 bases; bases with no gene match: 4.

This clonotype was seen once. The chain links TRBV6-6 to TRBJ1-4, with TRBD1 matching 8 bases. The J segment lost 5 bases and the V segment lost 0 bases, leaving 5 bases of the junction unmatched. The germline CDR1 and CDR2 sequences are MNHNY and SVGAGI (reference sequence). CDR3 size: 16 residues. In DNA form, the CDR3 reads TGTGCCAGCAGTTACTCAACTTCAGGGGGCAATGAAAAACTGTTTTTT. Encoded protein: CASSYSTSGGNEKLFF.

The chain links TRBV19 to TRBJ1-5; TRBD1 matches at 9 bases. Germline V gene data show CDR1 as LNHDA and CDR2 as SQIVND (reference sequence). V gave up 5 bases and J gave up 9 bases; unmatched junction bases: 8. The CDR3 spans 14 residues. CDR3 residues: CASSGGQGQSPQHF. CDR3 DNA: TGTGCCAGTAGTGGGGGACAGGGACAGTCGCCCCAGCATTTT.

The CDR3 DNA follows: TGTGCCAGTAGGGAGTCCTCTGGGGCCAACGTCCTGACTTTC. Its translation: CASRESSGANVLTF. The chain carries TRBV19 and TRBJ2-6, with no clear D. The germline V and J ends were trimmed by 6 bases and 0 bases, with 6 bases remaining between them. This CDR3 contains 14 residues. CDR1 is LNHDA and CDR2 is SQIVND in the germline V gene (reference sequence).

This clonotype was seen once. The CDR3 loop reads CSARDARRGREKLFF. In DNA form, the CDR3 reads TGCAGTGCTAGAGATGCACGAAGGGGTAGGGAAAAACTGTTTTTT. The chain joins TRBV20-1 to TRBJ1-4; D perhaps matches TRBD1 (5 bases). The germline gives CDR1 DFQATT, CDR2 SNEGSKA (reference sequence). CDR3 length: 15 residues. V was cut by 0 bases and J by 8 bases, with 16 bases left in between.

The chain recombines TRBV7-3 with TRBJ2-6, with D unclear. CDR1 is SGHTA, CDR2 FQGTGA, per germline. The V end lost 5 bases, the J end lost 1 base, and 9 bases lay between the germline ends. The CDR3 runs to 15 residues. The CDR3 sequence is CASSQVGSGANVLTF. The CDR3 coding sequence is TGTGCCAGCAGCCAAGTGGGGTCTGGGGCCAACGTCCTGACTTTC.

V usage is TRBV19 and J usage is TRBJ2-2, with TRBD2 identical over 7 bases. The J segment lost 4 bases and the V segment lost 8 bases, leaving 7 bases of the junction unmatched. This CDR3 has 14 amino acids. Germline loops: CDR1 LNHDA, CDR2 SQIVND (reference sequence). For the CDR3, the DNA is TGTGCCAGTGGAGCGGGGTTTTTCACCGGGGAGCTGTTTTTT. Protein: CASGAGFFTGELFF.

The V and J genes are TRBV12-3 or TRBV12-4 and TRBJ1-3; D gene ambiguous. The CDR3 extends over 12 amino acids. V lost 7 bases to trimming and J lost 10 bases, with 14 bases between them. CDR3 DNA: TGTGCCAGCACCTATCCGCCGGGGACCATATATTTT. It specifies CASTYPPGTIYF.

The chain links TRBV29-1 to TRBJ1-4, with D possibly matching TRBD1 (5 bases). The CDR3 totals 17 residues. V was clipped by 6 bases and J by 0 bases, with 20 bases between them. CDR1 is SQVTM, CDR2 ANQGSEA, per germline. The DNA of the CDR3 is TGCAGCGTCCTGGGGAGTGGGAGAGGGGCAACTAATGAAAAACTGTTTTTT. Residues: CSVLGSGRGATNEKLFF.

The genes are TRBV30 and TRBJ2-1, with no clear D. Per the germline V gene, CDR1 is GTSNPN and CDR2 is SVGIG (reference sequence). This CDR3 is 11 amino acids long. V dropped 8 bases and J dropped 6 bases, with 11 bases sitting between them. The CDR3 DNA reads TGTGCCGGTGATTTCATCAATGAGCAGTTCTTC. Its translation is CAGDFINEQFF.

The rearrangement joins TRBV5-1 to TRBJ2-4; no clear D. Trimming took 7 bases from V and 8 from J, leaving 10 bases between them. This CDR3 has 11 amino acids. Germline V gene data show CDR1 as SGHRS and CDR2 as YFSETQ. The CDR3: CASYGGDIQYF. Written as DNA, the CDR3 is TGCGCCAGCTATGGCGGAGACATTCAGTACTTC. The full variable domain, in which reference TRBV5-1 and TRBJ2-4 provide the parts outside the CDR3, is KAGVTQTPRYLIKTRGQQVTLSCSPISGHRSVSWYQQTPGQGLQFLFEYFSETQRNKGNFPGRFSGRQFSNSRSEMNVSTLELGDSALYLCASYGGDIQYFGAGTRLSVL.

This chain connects TRBV3-1 to TRBJ1-2; unclear D gene. Trimming shortened V by 1 base and J by 6 bases, and 9 bases separated the two germline ends. CDR1 is LGHDT, CDR2 YNNKEL, per germline (reference sequence). The CDR3 extends over 13 amino acids. CDR3 sequence: CASSQVGRDGYTF. Here the CDR3 DNA reads TGTGCCAGCAGCCAAGTGGGGAGGGATGGCTACACCTTC.